This T cell receptor beta chain was documented in a study of tumor and adjacent non-tumor tissue in lung cancer. Germline CDR1 is DFQATT and CDR2 is SNEGSKA (reference sequence). This CDR3 has 13 amino acids. Three rounds of nested PCR, following a modified ARM-PCR protocol, produced the TCRbeta library. MiXCR, run by TCRdb on the multiplex PCR reads, gives a single entry per CDR3 protein. The table lists 120,000 or so distinct CDR3 sequences, 60% to 70% of them singletons, with around 13% in the top ten. This sample's RNA came from whole unsorted tissue. Between August and November 2014, newly diagnosed, chemotherapy-naive lung cancer patients underwent thoracic surgery in China. Points from the study as a whole: Tumor tissue had significantly higher TCR diversity than normal lung.

With regard to this clonotype: Its target is not known. This may come from a read error, since a much larger clone is one base off.

The specimen sequenced was lung tumor tissue. The TCR was taken from a man younger than 40 with non-small cell lung cancer. This chain joins TRBV20-1 and TRBJ2-1; TRBD2 aligns across 9 bases. The CDR3 loop is CSTSASGNNEQFF. The CDR3 DNA reads TGCAGTACTAGCGCTAGCGGGAACAATGAGCAGTTCTTC.